These 24 T cell receptor beta chains share one sample of origin, sequenced in a study of blood T cells in healthy people across ages. Through a sample-barcoded 5' primer and a J-beta primer mix, a second PCR was run for roughly 7 to 12 cycles. TCRdb reanalysed the 5' RACE reads using MiXCR and keeps one entry per CDR3 protein. The top ten clones hold 20% to 25% of a sample with hundreds of thousands of distinct CDR3 sequences, roughly 64% of them seen once. Sequencing was carried out using blood. The receptors come from a young man in good health.

This clonotype was picked up a small number of times. CDR3 in amino acids: CSVPRLYQETQYF. CDR3 bases: TGCAGCGTGCCGAGATTGTACCAAGAGACCCAGTACTTC. V is TRBV29-1 and J is TRBJ2-5; no definite D call. CDR3 size: 13 residues. In germline, CDR1 is SQVTM, CDR2 ANQGSEA. Between the trimmed V and J ends, which lost 6 bases and 0 bases, there was a span of 11 bases.

The CDR3 loop reads CSVRLAGGADTQYF. CDR3 DNA: TGCAGCGTCCGATTAGCGGGAGGAGCAGATACGCAGTATTTT. This chain links TRBV29-1 with TRBJ2-3; 10 bases line up with TRBD2. This CDR3 is built from 14 residues. The V segment lost 6 bases and the J segment 4 bases; nucleotides outside the gene matches: 7. Germline V gene data show CDR1 as SQVTM and CDR2 as ANQGSEA.

This chain links TRBV5-1 with TRBJ2-4; 13 bases map to TRBD2. This CDR3 has 15 amino acids. V lost 5 bases, J lost 13 bases, and 12 bases stayed unmatched. From germline, CDR1 is SGHRS and CDR2 YFSETQ. The CDR3 region is CASRPTSGGAGEQYF. CDR3 DNA: TGCGCCAGCAGACCTACTAGCGGGGGGGCCGGTGAGCAGTACTTC.

This chain joins TRBV5-6 and TRBJ2-3; D is possibly TRBD1 or TRBD2 (5 bases each). Deletions cut 0 bases from V and 4 bases from J, with 12 bases between. The V gene's germline CDR1 is SGHDT and CDR2 YYEEEE. This CDR3 comprises 15 residues. In DNA form, the CDR3 reads TGTGCCAGCAGCTTGGTGGGGGAAGCGGCAGATACGCAGTATTTT. Translating gives CASSLVGEAADTQYF.

This clonotype has ten or more counts. The chain is built from TRBV28 and TRBJ2-7; D possibly matches TRBD1 or TRBD2 (6 bases each). The CDR3 loop spans 11 amino acids. Deletions cut 8 bases from V and 6 bases from J, with 11 bases between. Germline CDR1 is MDHEN and CDR2 is SYDVKM. The CDR3: CASGRGGEQYF. The CDR3, as DNA: TGTGCCAGCGGCAGGGGAGGCGAGCAGTACTTC.

The V gene is TRBV20-1, the J gene TRBJ2-7, with D perhaps matching TRBD2 (6 bases). Between the trimmed V and J ends, which lost 3 bases and 3 bases, there was a span of 6 bases. Germline loops: CDR1 DFQATT, CDR2 SNEGSKA (reference sequence). The CDR3 extends over 11 amino acids. DNA for the CDR3: TGCAGTGCTAGGCGGGGCTACGAGCAGTACTTC. Amino acid sequence: CSARRGYEQYF.

This chain joins TRBV4-3 and TRBJ2-1, with D tentatively TRBD1 (5 bases). Germline values: CDR1 LGHNA, CDR2 YSLEER. The CDR3 loop spans 15 amino acids. Trimming took 0 bases from V and 4 from J, leaving 10 bases between them. CDR3 amino acids: CASSQDPDRYNEQFF. The DNA for the CDR3 is TGCGCCAGCAGCCAAGACCCCGACAGATACAATGAGCAGTTCTTC.

There are a few counts of this clonotype. CDR3 sequence (DNA): TGCGCCAGCAGCCCCCCCGGGTGGAATCAGCCCCAGCATTTT. It encodes CASSPPGWNQPQHF. The chain uses TRBV4-1 and TRBJ1-5; the D is unclear. The V gene lost 4 bases and the J gene lost 4 bases, with 11 bases spanning the gap. This CDR3 region has 14 residues. Germline CDR1 MGHRA, CDR2 YSYEKL.

This clonotype was counted only a few times. This rearrangement joins TRBV29-1 to TRBJ2-7; tentatively, D is TRBD1 (5 bases). The CDR3 length is 13 residues. Germline V lookup: CDR1 SQVTM, CDR2 ANQGSEA. V was clipped by 6 bases and J by 3 bases, with 15 bases between them. CDR3 residues: CSVGPSGFYEQYF. Written as DNA, the CDR3 is TGCAGCGTGGGGCCGTCAGGGTTCTACGAGCAGTACTTC.

This chain links TRBV6-2 or TRBV6-3 with TRBJ2-7; D possibly corresponds to TRBD2 (5 bases). The J call is uncertain, as TRBJ2-4 better fits the DNA end. The CDR3 is 14 residues long. CDR1 and CDR2 (germline): MNHEY, SVGEGT. CDR3 sequence reads: CASSYSSGKNIQYF. DNA of the CDR3: TGTGCCAGCAGTTACTCCTCGGGGAAAAACATTCAGTACTTC.

This chain uses TRBV7-2 with TRBJ2-6; TRBD1 might be the D (5 bases). Germline values: CDR1 SGHTA, CDR2 FQGNSA. V lost 4 bases to trimming and J lost 1 base, with 11 bases between them. This CDR3 is built from 16 residues. The CDR3 loop is CASSSTTGSGANVLTF. CDR3 nucleotides: TGTGCCAGCAGCTCTACCACAGGTTCTGGGGCCAACGTCCTGACTTTC.

This clonotype showed up just a few times. The chain links TRBV7-3 to TRBJ2-1; 9 bases line up with TRBD2. Germline values: CDR1 SGHTA, CDR2 FQGTGA. With 5 bases clipped from V and 4 bases from J, the junction kept 6 bases outside the gene matches. The CDR3 length is 15 residues. The CDR3 DNA follows: TGTGCCAGCAGCCTCATGGCGGGAGGGTACAATGAGCAGTTCTTC. Its protein is CASSLMAGGYNEQFF.

This clonotype was seen more than once but under ten times. This sequence joins TRBV5-1 and TRBJ2-1; tentative D call: TRBD2 (5 bases). The CDR3 is 17 residues long. The ends were cut back, 0 bases at V and 1 base at J, with 14 bases in the middle. The V gene's germline CDR1 is SGHRS and CDR2 YFSETQ. The CDR3 DNA reads as TGCGCCAGCAGCTTGGTATCCAGAGGGCGGTCCTACAATGAGCAGTTCTTC. This codes for CASSLVSRGRSYNEQFF.

This clonotype has only a few counts. This chain connects TRBV12-1 to TRBJ2-7; the table gives TRBD1 as D, unverified against the DNA. TRBV12-1 is a documented pseudogene. The CDR3 has 17 amino acids. CDR3 protein: CASSSIFPGLGYYEQYF. CDR3 DNA sequence: TGTGCCAGCAGCTCTATTTTTCCGGGACTGGGGTACTACGAGCAGTACTTC.

The chain links TRBV13 to TRBJ2-1; tentatively, D is TRBD2 (6 bases). The germline CDR1 and CDR2 sequences are PRHDT and FYEKMQ (reference sequence). The ends were cut back, 2 bases at V and 2 bases at J, with 16 bases in the middle. The CDR3 runs 17 residues. The CDR3 here is CASSLKGGESAYNEQFF. The CDR3 nucleotides read TGTGCCAGCAGCTTAAAAGGCGGGGAGTCCGCCTACAATGAGCAGTTCTTC.

This chain uses TRBV28 with TRBJ2-1; the D is unclear. Per germline, CDR1 MDHEN and CDR2 SYDVKM. The ends were cut back, 3 bases at V and 7 bases at J, with 16 bases in the middle. The CDR3 totals 15 residues. The CDR3 nucleotides are TGTGCCAGCAGTTTCCTGGGCCTGTCTGGTAATGAGCAGTTCTTC. Amino acids: CASSFLGLSGNEQFF.

The genes are TRBV10-3 and TRBJ1-2; no firm D call. Germline lookup yields CDR1 ENHRY and CDR2 SYGVKD. Trimming cost V 11 bases and J 10 bases, with 14 bases left between them. This CDR3 region has 10 residues. The DNA for the CDR3 is TGTGCCTCTGGTCAGGACTACTACACCTTC. This translates into CASGQDYYTF.

This clonotype turned up a few times. CDR3 nucleotides: TGTGCCAGCAGCCGGCGGATGCTAGCGGGAGGGCCCGGCACAGATACGCAGTATTTT. It translates to CASSRRMLAGGPGTDTQYF. The J gene is TRBJ2-3, the V gene TRBV4-2; 12 bases are a match to TRBD2. The CDR3 covers 19 residues. CDR1 is LGHNA, CDR2 YNFKEQ, per germline. The ends lost 4 bases at V and 1 base at J; junction bases unmatched: 12.

In this sample, this clonotype turned up a few times. The chain joins TRBV7-2 to TRBJ2-1, with 9 bases identical to TRBD2. This CDR3 region has 17 residues. V was pared by 2 bases and J by 8 bases, with 13 bases of the junction left unmatched. Germline V gene sequence: CDR1 SGHTA, CDR2 FQGNSA. The CDR3 sequence: CASSLRVAGARVDEQFF. CDR3 sequence (DNA): TGTGCCAGCAGCTTAAGGGTAGCGGGAGCTAGGGTAGATGAGCAGTTCTTC.

This clonotype was detected ten times or more. The J gene is TRBJ2-7, the V gene TRBV20-1, with 13 bases fitting TRBD2. V was pared by 4 bases and J by 3 bases, with 3 bases of the junction left unmatched. Germline V gives CDR1 DFQATT, CDR2 SNEGSKA (reference sequence). The CDR3 loop spans 14 amino acids. The CDR3 bases are TGCAGTGCTACCCGGACTAGCGGGAGCTACGAGCAGTACTTC. This encodes CSATRTSGSYEQYF.

This sequence joins TRBV29-1 and TRBJ2-5, with 8 bases identical to TRBD1. The CDR3 has 12 residues. V shed 4 bases, J shed 11 bases, and the junction held 9 bases outside the gene matches. CDR1 is SQVTM and CDR2 is ANQGSEA in the germline V gene. CDR3 bases: TGCAGCGTTGTCCGCTCACAGGGGGAGCAGTACTTC. It translates to CSVVRSQGEQYF.

This CDR3 is CASSLAPWGRDKQFF. The CDR3 coding sequence is TGTGCCAGCAGCTTAGCCCCATGGGGAAGGGATAAGCAGTTCTTC. The chain employs TRBV7-9 and TRBJ2-1; the D is unclear. Trimming cost V 0 bases and J 11 bases, with 17 bases left between them. The CDR3 runs to 15 residues. Germline CDR1 reads SEHNR; CDR2 reads FQNEAQ (reference sequence).

The chain joins TRBV11-1 to TRBJ2-7; D perhaps matches TRBD2 (7 bases). Per germline, CDR1 SGHAT and CDR2 FQDESV (reference sequence). The V end was cut by 5 bases, the J end by 2 bases, with 16 bases between. CDR3 length: 15 residues. CDR3 DNA sequence: TGTGCCAGCAGCGCGCTGGGGGGGGCTCCCTACGAGCAGTACTTC. Translated: CASSALGGAPYEQYF. Looking up the rest from reference TRBV11-1 and TRBJ2-7 gives the full variable domain: EAEVAQSPRYKITEKSQAVAFWCDPISGHATLYWYRQILGQGPELLVQFQDESVVDDSQLPKDRFSAERLKGVDSTLKIQPAELGDSAMYLCASSALGGAPYEQYFGPGTRLTVT.

Only a few counts were recorded for this clonotype. The rearrangement uses TRBV29-1 and TRBJ2-5; 12 bases are a match to TRBD2. The CDR3 consists of 13 residues. CDR1 is SQVTM and CDR2 is ANQGSEA in the germline V gene. V lost 4 bases, J lost 4 bases, and 1 base stayed unmatched. The CDR3 region is CSVAGLAGETQYF. The CDR3 region has the DNA TGCAGCGTTGCGGGACTAGCGGGAGAGACCCAGTACTTC.